The 29 T cell receptor beta chains below were found in one sample sequenced in a study of technical replicates of blood from a handful of donors. Assay: immunoSEQ multiplex PCR; the TCRdb copy retains only in-frame clones and omits some. The data contain around 50,000 clones, about 93% of them singletons. The sequenced sample was T cells isolated from PBMCs. These TCRs come from a human donor in good health.

The chain recombines TRBV28 with TRBJ2-1; D might be TRBD1 (5 bases). This CDR3 is built from 14 residues. CDR1 and CDR2 (germline): MDHEN, SYDVKM. V gave up 6 bases and J gave up 8 bases, with 17 bases separating them. CDR3 in DNA: TGTGCCAGCAGACCCAGGCAGGGTATCCATGAGCAGTTCTTC. As protein: CASRPRQGIHEQFF.

This chain connects TRBV11-2 to TRBJ2-7, with D possibly TRBD2 on 5 matching bases. Germline V gives CDR1 SGHAT, CDR2 FQNNGV. CDR3 length: 15 amino acids. The V end was cut by 0 bases, the J end by 5 bases, with 14 bases between. CDR3 DNA: TGTGCCAGCAGCTTAGAAGCGGAGTACCGGGACGAGCAGTACTTC. It encodes CASSLEAEYRDEQYF.

The V call is TRBV20-1, the J call TRBJ2-3, with a possible D match to TRBD2 (5 bases). The CDR3 is made up of 10 amino acids. V was clipped by 5 bases and J by 15 bases, with 15 bases between them. Germline V lookup: CDR1 DFQATT, CDR2 SNEGSKA (reference sequence). DNA of the CDR3: TGCAGTGCTTCAACTAGAATCCAATATTTT. Residues: CSASTRIQYF.

The chain uses TRBV5-4 and TRBJ1-2; 9 nucleotides align to TRBD1. The V segment lost 0 bases and the J segment 2 bases; nucleotides outside the gene matches: 8. Looked up from germline, CDR1 is SGHNT and CDR2 is YYREEE (reference sequence). The length of the CDR3 is 17 residues. In nucleotides, the CDR3 is TGTGCCAGCAGCTTGGTGCCTCAAACAGGGGGCAACTATGGCTACACCTTC. Amino acid sequence: CASSLVPQTGGNYGYTF.

V and J are TRBV29-1 and TRBJ1-5; 9 bases line up with TRBD1. V trimming: 7 bases; J trimming: 4 bases; junction bases outside the gene matches: 5. Germline loops: CDR1 SQVTM, CDR2 ANQGSEA. The CDR3 has 13 residues. The DNA for the CDR3 is TGCAGCGCGGGACAGGGTAATAATCAGCCCCAGCATTTT. This gives the protein CSAGQGNNQPQHF.

The chain has TRBV11-3 and TRBJ1-2; unclear D gene. The germline V gene has CDR1 SGHNT and CDR2 YENEEA. V dropped 5 bases and J dropped 7 bases, with 11 bases sitting between them. This CDR3 comprises 12 residues. The CDR3 DNA sequence: TGTGCCAGCAGCCTTCAGGATTTTGGCTACACCTTC. It specifies CASSLQDFGYTF.

The rearrangement joins TRBV18 to TRBJ2-7; 10 bases fit TRBD2. CDR1 is KGHSH and CDR2 is LQKENI in the germline V gene. V shed 3 bases and J 3 bases; nucleotides not matched to a gene: 8. This CDR3 has 16 amino acids. CDR3 nucleotide sequence: TGTGCCAGCTCACCGCCAGCGGGGGGGCGGCGCTACGAGCAGTACTTC. Its translation: CASSPPAGGRRYEQYF.

The chain links TRBV28 to TRBJ2-2; 7 bases map to TRBD1. Germline loops: CDR1 MDHEN, CDR2 SYDVKM. The junction had 4 bases not matched to a gene; V was cut back by 6 bases and J by 3 bases. The length of the CDR3 is 14 residues. The CDR3 coding sequence is TGTGCCAGCAGAAGACAGGGTTACACCGGGGAGCTGTTTTTT. Residues: CASRRQGYTGELFF.

This clone was recorded only once. J is TRBJ2-2 and V is TRBV11-2, with D maybe TRBD1 (6 bases). V was cut by 0 bases and J by 1 base, with 9 bases left in between. The CDR3 covers 16 residues. The germline gives CDR1 SGHAT, CDR2 FQNNGV. As DNA, the CDR3 is TGTGCCAGCAGCTTAGATTGGGGGCAGAACACCGGGGAGCTGTTTTTT. Translated, it gives CASSLDWGQNTGELFF.

Written as DNA, the CDR3 is TGTGCCAGCAGTATTAGCGGGATCTACGAGCAGTACTTC. Translating it yields CASSISGIYEQYF. V is TRBV28 and J is TRBJ2-7; 8 nucleotides align to TRBD2. Germline V gene data show CDR1 as MDHEN and CDR2 as SYDVKM. V lost 5 bases and J lost 3; bases outside the gene matches: 3. CDR3 length: 13 residues.

The chain has TRBV29-1 and TRBJ1-3; D is ambiguous. The germline V gene has CDR1 SQVTM and CDR2 ANQGSEA. The CDR3 is 16 amino acids. Trimming cost V 2 bases and J 0 bases, with 14 bases left between them. CDR3 region: CSVERGLDGSGNTIYF. Written as DNA, the CDR3 is TGCAGCGTTGAAAGAGGTCTTGACGGCTCTGGAAACACCATATATTTT.

The genes are TRBV9 and TRBJ2-7, with a tentative D call TRBD2 (6 bases). The V end was cut by 1 base, the J end by 2 bases, with 13 bases between. This CDR3 is built from 15 residues. Looked up from germline, CDR1 is SGDLS and CDR2 is YYNGEE. CDR3 in amino acids: CASSVSGDSAYEQYF. CDR3 nucleotide sequence: TGTGCCAGCAGCGTAAGTGGGGACTCAGCCTACGAGCAGTACTTC.

This chain connects TRBV12-5 to TRBJ1-2, with unresolved D. Germline CDR1 is LGHNT and CDR2 is FRNRAP. The CDR3 loop spans 15 amino acids. Trimming cost V 3 bases and J 0 bases, with 11 bases left between them. CDR3 loop: CASGFSTATNYGYTF. As DNA, the CDR3 is TGTGCTAGTGGTTTTTCAACAGCCACTAACTATGGCTACACCTTC.

The J gene is TRBJ2-7, the V gene TRBV5-1, with 8 nucleotides matching TRBD2. This CDR3 is built from 14 residues. The germline CDR1 and CDR2 sequences are SGHRS and YFSETQ. Losses at the gene ends were 0 bases for V and 4 bases for J; bases not matched to a gene: 3. This CDR3 is CASSLDTGGYEQYF. The CDR3 DNA follows: TGCGCCAGCAGCTTGGATACGGGAGGGTACGAGCAGTACTTC.

V is TRBV7-2 and J is TRBJ2-7; D not resolved. Germline V gene lookup returns CDR1 SGHTA and CDR2 FQGNSA. V gave up 3 bases and J gave up 5 bases, with 20 bases separating them. This CDR3 comprises 16 residues. As DNA, the CDR3 is TGTGCCAGCAGCTTTTTCCCTTCCCCCCCGCGCGACGAGCAGTACTTC. Its protein is CASSFFPSPPRDEQYF.

The chain carries TRBV9 and TRBJ2-1; 10 bases are a match to TRBD1. Germline CDR1 and CDR2: SGDLS and YYNGEE. The length of the CDR3 is 13 residues. Trimming cost V 7 bases and J 8 bases; bases outside gene matches: 6. CDR3 in amino acids: CASASGTGDEQFF. DNA for the CDR3: TGTGCCAGCGCCTCCGGGACAGGGGATGAGCAGTTCTTC.

V gene TRBV7-8 combines with J gene TRBJ2-7; perhaps TRBD2 as D (5 bases). V shed 1 base and J shed 5 bases, with 12 bases lying between them. There are 14 residues in the CDR3. Germline CDR1 and CDR2: SGHVS and FQNEAQ. This chain's CDR3 is CASSLDPGLHEQYF. CDR3 nucleotides: TGTGCCAGCAGCTTAGACCCCGGACTTCACGAGCAGTACTTC. Full variable domain (missing parts from reference TRBV7-8 and TRBJ2-7): GAGVSQSPRYKVAKRGQDVALRCDPISGHVSLFWYQQALGQGPEFLTYFQNEAQLDKSGLPSDRFFAERPEGSVSTLKIQRTQQEDSAVYLCASSLDPGLHEQYFGPGTRLTVT.

The chain is built from TRBV13 and TRBJ2-5; 9 bases are shared with TRBD1. The CDR3 spans 16 residues. V dropped 8 bases and J dropped 1; count of bases not matched to a gene: 11. Germline assignment: CDR1 PRHDT and CDR2 FYEKMQ (reference sequence). CDR3 residues: CASQIRDRVFQETQYF. CDR3 bases: TGTGCCAGCCAAATTCGGGACAGGGTTTTCCAAGAGACCCAGTACTTC.

The V gene is TRBV18, the J gene TRBJ1-1; tentatively, D is TRBD1 (6 bases). The CDR3 loop spans 14 amino acids. Deletions cut 2 bases from V and 5 bases from J, with 12 bases between. Looked up from germline, CDR1 is KGHSH and CDR2 is LQKENI. CDR3 sequence reads: CASSPRTGRTEAFF. The CDR3 bases are TGTGCCAGCTCACCAAGAACAGGGCGAACTGAAGCTTTCTTT.

This clone came up a few times. The genes are TRBV7-9 and TRBJ1-1; unclear D gene. The length of the CDR3 is 13 residues. Germline V lookup: CDR1 SEHNR, CDR2 FQNEAQ (reference sequence). V shed 5 bases and J shed 1 base, with 8 bases lying between them. CDR3 nucleotides: TGTGCCAGCAGCACTCGAGGGAACACTGAAGCTTTCTTT. The encoded protein is CASSTRGNTEAFF.

The chain carries TRBV19 and TRBJ1-4; 7 nucleotides line up with TRBD1. The CDR3 consists of 15 residues. Per germline, CDR1 LNHDA and CDR2 SQIVND (reference sequence). V was pared by 8 bases and J by 7 bases, with 13 bases of the junction left unmatched. This chain's CDR3 is CASSEIQGYGEKLFF. The CDR3 bases are TGTGCCAGTTCCGAGATACAGGGGTACGGTGAAAAACTGTTTTTT.

This rearrangement joins TRBV28 to TRBJ2-1; D is perhaps TRBD2 (5 bases). The CDR3 consists of 13 residues. Trimming pared 7 bases from V and 15 bases from J, leaving 22 bases between. Germline V lookup: CDR1 MDHEN, CDR2 SYDVKM. CDR3 region: CASTGISLRYPFF. CDR3 DNA sequence: TGTGCCAGCACCGGGATTTCCCTTAGGTATCCGTTCTTC.

This clone was seen only a few times. This rearrangement joins TRBV14 to TRBJ2-7, with 10 bases lining up with TRBD1. V lost 3 bases and J lost 4; bases outside the gene matches: 9. The CDR3 is 16 amino acids. Germline V CDR1 and CDR2: SGHDN, FVKESK. This chain's CDR3 is CASSHLPGQGTYEQYF. CDR3 sequence (DNA): TGTGCCAGCAGCCACCTACCGGGACAGGGGACTTACGAGCAGTACTTC. The variable domain in full, with the rest retrieved from reference TRBV14 and TRBJ2-7, is EAGVTQFPSHSVIEKGQTVTLRCDPISGHDNLYWYRRVMGKEIKFLLHFVKESKQDESGMPNNRFLAERTGGTYSTLKVQPAELEDSGVYFCASSHLPGQGTYEQYFGPGTRLTVT.

The chain carries TRBV6-5 and TRBJ2-5; D perhaps matches TRBD1 (6 bases). The CDR3 contains 12 residues. Germline values: CDR1 MNHEY, CDR2 SVGAGI. V was trimmed by 6 bases and J by 5 bases, leaving 10 bases between them. The CDR3 nucleotides read TGTGCCAGCAGCACAGGGTCGGAGACCCAGTACTTC. Protein: CASSTGSETQYF.

The chain's CDR3 is CSATTSGGVTYEQYF. The DNA for the CDR3 is TGCAGCGCTACAACTAGCGGGGGGGTCACCTACGAGCAGTACTTC. The chain has TRBV29-1 and TRBJ2-7, with 13 bases aligning to TRBD2. This CDR3 region has 15 residues. From germline, CDR1 is SQVTM and CDR2 ANQGSEA. Trimming took 7 bases from V and 2 from J; bases not matched to a gene: 8.

The chain has TRBV5-4 and TRBJ2-7; 7 bases match TRBD1. The germline CDR1 and CDR2 sequences are SGHNT and YYREEE (reference sequence). J gave up 3 bases and V 2 bases, and 8 bases lay outside the gene matches. This CDR3 region has 15 residues. The CDR3 region is CASSFEATGDYEQYF. CDR3 DNA: TGTGCCAGCAGCTTCGAAGCTACAGGGGACTACGAGCAGTACTTC.

This chain joins TRBV11-2 and TRBJ1-4; D unclear. The V end lost 5 bases, the J end lost 1 base, and 8 bases lay between the germline ends. CDR1 and CDR2 from the germline V gene are SGHAT and FQNNGV. CDR3 length equals 14 residues. The CDR3 reads CASSPGITNEKLFF. CDR3 nucleotide sequence: TGTGCCAGCAGCCCGGGGATAACTAATGAAAAACTGTTTTTT.

The chain couples TRBV29-1 to TRBJ1-5; unclear D gene. The germline V and J ends were trimmed by 4 bases and 1 base, with 8 bases remaining between them. CDR1 is SQVTM and CDR2 is ANQGSEA in the germline V gene. The CDR3 is made up of 13 amino acids. CDR3 amino acids: CSVGEGSNQPQHF. In nucleotides, the CDR3 is TGCAGCGTTGGGGAGGGAAGCAATCAGCCCCAGCATTTT.

The V gene is TRBV11-2, the J gene TRBJ2-3; 9 positions match TRBD2. Unmatched junction bases numbered 8, after V lost 5 bases and J lost 5 bases. Per the germline V gene, CDR1 is SGHAT and CDR2 is FQNNGV. The CDR3 length is 15 residues. The DNA of the CDR3 is TGTGCCAGCAGCCGGACCGGGACTAGCTTAGATACGCAGTATTTT. It encodes CASSRTGTSLDTQYF.